This T cell receptor (beta chain) was sequenced in a study of T cell responses to AZD1222 COVID-19 vaccine. Overall study results and limits: Researchers took repertoire samples only after the peak T cell response had come. Spike as a whole was targeted by vaccine-associated CD4 TCRs, dominant at 160-218 and 743-854. A mostly white British donor set with more females was recruited, and clonal diversity was possibly underestimated.

As for this clone: What it binds is unknown.

The ends lost 5 bases at V and 10 bases at J; junction bases unmatched: 4. The CDR3 has 13 amino acids. Germline lookup yields CDR1 SGHAT and CDR2 FQDESV (reference sequence). Method: immunoSEQ multiplex PCR; TCRdb's copy keeps in-frame clones and lacks some. The sample comprises roughly 79,000 clones, under 95% of which are singletons, and around 7.1% rests with the top ten. This clonotype originated in an adult in good health. The sequenced sample was peripheral blood, obtained on day 0 of MenACWY control vaccination. The rearrangement uses TRBV11-1 and TRBJ1-6; 8 nucleotides match TRBD1. The CDR3 spells CASSGQGFSPLHF. The CDR3, as DNA: TGTGCCAGCAGCGGACAGGGTTTCTCACCCCTCCACTTT. Full variable domain (outside the CDR3, taken from reference TRBV11-1 and TRBJ1-6): EAEVAQSPRYKITEKSQAVAFWCDPISGHATLYWYRQILGQGPELLVQFQDESVVDDSQLPKDRFSAERLKGVDSTLKIQPAELGDSAMYLCASSGQGFSPLHFGNGTRLTVT.